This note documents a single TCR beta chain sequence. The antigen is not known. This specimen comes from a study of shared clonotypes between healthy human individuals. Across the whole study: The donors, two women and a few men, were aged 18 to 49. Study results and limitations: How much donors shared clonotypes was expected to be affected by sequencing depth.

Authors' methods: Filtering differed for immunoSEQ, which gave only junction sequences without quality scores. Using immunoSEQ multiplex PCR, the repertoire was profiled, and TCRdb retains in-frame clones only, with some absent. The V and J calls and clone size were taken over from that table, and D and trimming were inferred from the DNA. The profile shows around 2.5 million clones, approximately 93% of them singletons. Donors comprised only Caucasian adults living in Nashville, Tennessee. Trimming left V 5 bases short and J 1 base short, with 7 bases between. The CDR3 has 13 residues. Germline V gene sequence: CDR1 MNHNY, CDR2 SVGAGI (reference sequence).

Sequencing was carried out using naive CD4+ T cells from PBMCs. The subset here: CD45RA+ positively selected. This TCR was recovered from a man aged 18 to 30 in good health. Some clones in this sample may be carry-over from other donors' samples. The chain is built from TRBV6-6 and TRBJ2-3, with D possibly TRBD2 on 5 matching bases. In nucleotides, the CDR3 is TGTGCCAGCAGTCAAGCGGGCACAGATACGCAGTATTTT. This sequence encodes CASSQAGTDTQYF.